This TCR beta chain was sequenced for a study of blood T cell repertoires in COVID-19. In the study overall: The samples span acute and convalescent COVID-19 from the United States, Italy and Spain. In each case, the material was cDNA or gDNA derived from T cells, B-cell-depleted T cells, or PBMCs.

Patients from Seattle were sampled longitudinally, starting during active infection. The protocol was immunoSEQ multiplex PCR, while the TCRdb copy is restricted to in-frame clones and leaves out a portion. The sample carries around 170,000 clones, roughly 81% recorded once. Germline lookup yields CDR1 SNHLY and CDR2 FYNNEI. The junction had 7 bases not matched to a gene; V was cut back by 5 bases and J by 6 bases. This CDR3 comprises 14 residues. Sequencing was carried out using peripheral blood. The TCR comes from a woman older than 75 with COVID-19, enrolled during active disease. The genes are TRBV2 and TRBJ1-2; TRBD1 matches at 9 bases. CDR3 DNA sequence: TGTGCCAGCAGTACAAGGGGACAGGGCGATGGCTACACCTTC. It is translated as CASSTRGQGDGYTF.